Given below is one TCR beta chain in context. The antigen is undetermined. The data belong to a study of T cell responses to AZD1222 COVID-19 vaccine. Study results and limitations: Donors skewed white British and female; clonal diversity was possibly underestimated. Recipients of two AZD1222 doses showed rising Spike-specific TCR breadth and depth. CD4 TCRs associated with vaccination spanned spike, dominating at 160-218 and 743-854.

Libraries were prepared by immunoSEQ multiplex PCR; TCRdb keeps only in-frame clonotypes and omits some of them. The data hold about 210,000 clones, with about 94% observed a single time. V lost 0 bases and J lost 2, with 9 bases in between. This CDR3 spans 14 amino acids. Looked up from germline, CDR1 is SGHDT and CDR2 is YYEEEE. The TCR comes from an adult who received the MenACWY meningococcal vaccine as a control. Sequenced here: peripheral blood, sampled 28 days after the second dose of the MenACWY control vaccine. The V and J genes are TRBV5-6 and TRBJ2-7; no clear D. CDR3 DNA: TGTGCCAGCAGCTTGGGAGGAAACCCCTACGAGCAGTACTTC. This translates into CASSLGGNPYEQYF. The full variable domain, with the rest looked up from reference TRBV5-6 and TRBJ2-7, is DAGVTQSPTHLIKTRGQQVTLRCSPKSGHDTVSWYQQALGQGPQFIFQYYEEEERQRGNFPDRFSGHQFPNYSSELNVNALLLGDSALYLCASSLGGNPYEQYFGPGTRLTVT.